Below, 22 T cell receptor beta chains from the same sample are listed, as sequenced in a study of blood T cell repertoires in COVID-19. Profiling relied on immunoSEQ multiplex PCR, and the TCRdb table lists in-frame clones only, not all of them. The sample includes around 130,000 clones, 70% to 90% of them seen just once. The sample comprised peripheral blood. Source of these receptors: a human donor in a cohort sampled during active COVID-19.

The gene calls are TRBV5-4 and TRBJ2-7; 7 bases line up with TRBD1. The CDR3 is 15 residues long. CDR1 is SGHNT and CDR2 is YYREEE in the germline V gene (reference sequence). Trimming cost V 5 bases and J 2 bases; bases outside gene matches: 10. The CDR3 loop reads CASSRDSNSAYEQYF. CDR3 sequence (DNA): TGTGCCAGCAGTCGGGACAGCAACTCAGCCTACGAGCAGTACTTC.

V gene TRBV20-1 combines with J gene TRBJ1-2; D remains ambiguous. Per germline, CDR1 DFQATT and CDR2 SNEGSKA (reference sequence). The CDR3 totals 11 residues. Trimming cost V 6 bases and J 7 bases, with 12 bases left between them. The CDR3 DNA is TGCAGTGCAGACCACGAGGGTGGCTACACCTTC. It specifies CSADHEGGYTF.

The CDR3 protein is CASSLGTGGFPKKLFF. DNA for the CDR3: TGTGCCAGCAGCTTAGGAACAGGGGGCTTTCCAAAAAAACTGTTTTTT. The J gene is TRBJ1-4, the V gene TRBV7-9, with 9 bases matching TRBD1. The ends lost 1 base at V and 9 bases at J; junction bases unmatched: 9. CDR1 is SEHNR, CDR2 FQNEAQ, per germline (reference sequence). This CDR3 region has 16 residues.

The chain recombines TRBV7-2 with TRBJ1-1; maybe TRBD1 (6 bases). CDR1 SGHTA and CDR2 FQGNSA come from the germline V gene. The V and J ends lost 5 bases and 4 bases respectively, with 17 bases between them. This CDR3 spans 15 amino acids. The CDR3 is CASSLPGRGATEAFF. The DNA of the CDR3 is TGTGCCAGCAGCCTTCCGGGCCGGGGGGCCACTGAAGCTTTCTTT.

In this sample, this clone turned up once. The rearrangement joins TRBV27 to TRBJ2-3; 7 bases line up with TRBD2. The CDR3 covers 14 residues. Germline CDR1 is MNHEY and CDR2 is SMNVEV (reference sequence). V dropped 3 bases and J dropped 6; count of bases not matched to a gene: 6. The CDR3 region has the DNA TGTGCCAGCAGTTTGACTAGCCGTGGGGATACGCAGTATTTT. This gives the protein CASSLTSRGDTQYF.

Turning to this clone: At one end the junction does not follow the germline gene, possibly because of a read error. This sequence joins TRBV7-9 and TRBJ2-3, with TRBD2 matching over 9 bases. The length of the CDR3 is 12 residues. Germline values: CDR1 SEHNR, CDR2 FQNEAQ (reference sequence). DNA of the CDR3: TGCGCTAGCGGGGAGGGGGCAGATACGCAGTATTTT. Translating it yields CASGEGADTQYF.

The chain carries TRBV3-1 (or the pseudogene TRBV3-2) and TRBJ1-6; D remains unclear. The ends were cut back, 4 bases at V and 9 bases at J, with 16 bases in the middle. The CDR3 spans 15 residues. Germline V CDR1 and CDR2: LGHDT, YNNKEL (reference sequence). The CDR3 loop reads CASSPPATRGSPLHF. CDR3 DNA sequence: TGTGCCAGCAGCCCTCCGGCTACTCGGGGTTCACCCCTCCACTTT.

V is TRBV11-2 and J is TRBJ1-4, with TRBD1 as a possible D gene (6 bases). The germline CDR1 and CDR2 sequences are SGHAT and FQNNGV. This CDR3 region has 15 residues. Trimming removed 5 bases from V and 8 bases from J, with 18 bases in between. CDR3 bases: TGTGCCAGCAGCCCCACAGGGAACCTAGGAGAAAAACTGTTTTTT. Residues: CASSPTGNLGEKLFF.

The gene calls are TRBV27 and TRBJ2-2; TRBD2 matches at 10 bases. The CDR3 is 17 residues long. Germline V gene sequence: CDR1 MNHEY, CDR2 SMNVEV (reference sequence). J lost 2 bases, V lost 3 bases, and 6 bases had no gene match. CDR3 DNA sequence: TGTGCCAGCAGTTTTAGTAGCGGGGGGCTCAACACCGGGGAGCTGTTTTTT. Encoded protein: CASSFSSGGLNTGELFF.

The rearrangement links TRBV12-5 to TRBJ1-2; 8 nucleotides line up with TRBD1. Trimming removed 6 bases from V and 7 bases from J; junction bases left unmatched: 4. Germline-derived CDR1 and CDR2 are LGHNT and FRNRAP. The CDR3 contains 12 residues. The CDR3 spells CASGTGGSGYTF. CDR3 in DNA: TGTGCTAGTGGAACAGGGGGAAGTGGCTACACCTTC.

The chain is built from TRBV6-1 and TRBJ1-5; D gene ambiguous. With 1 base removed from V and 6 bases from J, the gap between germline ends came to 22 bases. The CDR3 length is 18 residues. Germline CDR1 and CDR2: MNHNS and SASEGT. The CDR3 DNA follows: TGTGCCAGCAGTGAAGGGTCGTTAAGGACCGCGGCGGGTCAGCCCCAGCATTTT. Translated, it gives CASSEGSLRTAAGQPQHF.

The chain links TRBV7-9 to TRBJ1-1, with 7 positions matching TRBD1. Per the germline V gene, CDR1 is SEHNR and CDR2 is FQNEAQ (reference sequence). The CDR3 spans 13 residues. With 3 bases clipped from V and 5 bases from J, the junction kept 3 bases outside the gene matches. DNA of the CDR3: TGTGCCAGCAGCTTGACAGGGCAGACTGAAGCTTTCTTT. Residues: CASSLTGQTEAFF. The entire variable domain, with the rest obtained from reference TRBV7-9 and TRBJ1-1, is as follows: DTGVSQNPRHKITKRGQNVTFRCDPISEHNRLYWYRQTLGQGPEFLTYFQNEAQLEKSRLLSDRFSAERPKGSFSTLEIQRTEQGDSAMYLCASSLTGQTEAFFGQGTRLTVV.

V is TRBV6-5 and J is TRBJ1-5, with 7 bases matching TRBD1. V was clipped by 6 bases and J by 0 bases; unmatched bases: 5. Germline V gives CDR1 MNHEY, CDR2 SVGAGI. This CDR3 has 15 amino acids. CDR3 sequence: CASRPTGNSNQPQHF. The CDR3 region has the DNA TGTGCCAGCAGACCGACAGGGAATAGCAATCAGCCCCAGCATTTT.

For the CDR3, the DNA is TGTGCCAGCAGCCACGGGGCAGGGGGTACTGAAGCTTTCTTT. It encodes CASSHGAGGTEAFF. This chain uses TRBV6-6 with TRBJ1-1, with 7 positions matching TRBD1. Trimming cost V 6 bases and J 5 bases; bases outside gene matches: 9. This CDR3 region has 14 residues. The germline gives CDR1 MNHNY, CDR2 SVGAGI (reference sequence).

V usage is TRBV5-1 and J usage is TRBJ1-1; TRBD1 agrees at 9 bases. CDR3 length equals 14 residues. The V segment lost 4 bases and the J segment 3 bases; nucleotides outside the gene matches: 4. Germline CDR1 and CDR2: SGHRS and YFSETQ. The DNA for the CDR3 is TGCGCCAGCAGCGTACAGGGGGCGGACACTGAAGCTTTCTTT. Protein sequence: CASSVQGADTEAFF.

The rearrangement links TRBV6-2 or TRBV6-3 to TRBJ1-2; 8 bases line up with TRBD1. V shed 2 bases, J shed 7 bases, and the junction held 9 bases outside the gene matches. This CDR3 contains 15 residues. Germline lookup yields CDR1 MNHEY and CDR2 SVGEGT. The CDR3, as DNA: TGTGCCAGCAGTTACAGGACAGGGAAGGGAGGTGGCTACACCTTC. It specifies CASSYRTGKGGGYTF.

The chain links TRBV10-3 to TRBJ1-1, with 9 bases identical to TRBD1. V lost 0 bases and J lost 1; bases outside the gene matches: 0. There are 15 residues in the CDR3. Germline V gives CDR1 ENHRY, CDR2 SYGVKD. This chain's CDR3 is CAISESTGGNTEAFF. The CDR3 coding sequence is TGTGCCATCAGTGAGTCGACAGGGGGGAACACTGAAGCTTTCTTT.

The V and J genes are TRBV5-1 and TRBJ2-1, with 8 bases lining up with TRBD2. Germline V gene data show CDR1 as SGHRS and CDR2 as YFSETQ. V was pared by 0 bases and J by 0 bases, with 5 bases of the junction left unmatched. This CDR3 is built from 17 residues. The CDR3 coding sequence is TGCGCCAGCAGCTTGGGGGGGCGGGGGGCCTCCTACAATGAGCAGTTCTTC. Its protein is CASSLGGRGASYNEQFF.

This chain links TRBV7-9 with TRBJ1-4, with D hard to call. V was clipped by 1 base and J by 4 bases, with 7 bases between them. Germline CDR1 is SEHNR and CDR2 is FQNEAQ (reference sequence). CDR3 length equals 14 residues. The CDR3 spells CASSLDGLNEKLFF. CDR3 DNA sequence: TGTGCCAGCAGCTTAGACGGTCTTAATGAAAAACTGTTTTTT.

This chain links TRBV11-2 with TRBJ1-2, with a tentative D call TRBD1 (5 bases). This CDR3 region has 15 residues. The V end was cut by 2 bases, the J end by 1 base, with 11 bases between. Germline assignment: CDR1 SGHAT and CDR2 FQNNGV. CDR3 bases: TGTGCCAGCAGCTTAACGGGGGGTAATAACTATGGCTACACCTTC. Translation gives CASSLTGGNNYGYTF.

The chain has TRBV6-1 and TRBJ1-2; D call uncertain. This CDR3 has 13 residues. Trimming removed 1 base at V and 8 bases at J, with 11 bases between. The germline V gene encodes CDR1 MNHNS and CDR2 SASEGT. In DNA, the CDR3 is TGTGCCAGCAGTGAAGTGAGGGTTTACGGCTACACCTTC. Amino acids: CASSEVRVYGYTF.

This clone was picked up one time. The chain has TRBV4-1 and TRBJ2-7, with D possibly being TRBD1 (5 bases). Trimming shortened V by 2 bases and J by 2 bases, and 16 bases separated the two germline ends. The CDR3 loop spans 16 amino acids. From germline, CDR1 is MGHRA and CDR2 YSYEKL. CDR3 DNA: TGCGCCAGCAGCCAAAAACCCTCACAGGTGCCCTACGAGCAGTACTTC. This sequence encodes CASSQKPSQVPYEQYF.